A single sample is the source of the 27 T cell receptor beta chains below, sequenced in a study of beta chain features in type 1 diabetes. Investigators reverse transcribed all isolated RNA, so they sequenced expressed TCRB transcripts. Profiling relied on immunoSEQ multiplex PCR, and the TCRdb table lists in-frame clones only, not all of them. The sample lists 630,000 or so clones; roughly an eighth were seen once. Regarding the study as a whole: All four CD4+ subsets of Type 1 diabetes patients contained TCRB CDR3s that were moderately but significantly shorter.

Their specific antigens are unknown. The specimen was naive CD4+ T cells from blood. Every receptor here comes from a man in his late teens or twenties with type 1 diabetes.

The V call is TRBV2, the J call TRBJ2-3; D is possibly TRBD1 (6 bases). Germline lookup yields CDR1 SNHLY and CDR2 FYNNEI. This CDR3 spans 15 amino acids. Between the trimmed V and J ends, which lost 0 bases and 8 bases, there was a span of 15 bases. CDR3 coding DNA: TGTGCCAGCAGTGAAGCGCTGGCAGGGGTACGTACGCAGTATTTT. Its protein is CASSEALAGVRTQYF.

This chain joins TRBV7-2 and TRBJ2-3, with TRBD2 matching 12 bases. Germline assignment: CDR1 SGHTA and CDR2 FQGNSA. J lost 3 bases, V lost 3 bases, and 4 bases had no gene match. This CDR3 comprises 16 residues. This CDR3 is CASSFKTSGRTDTQYF. The CDR3 DNA reads as TGTGCCAGCAGCTTCAAGACTAGCGGGAGAACAGATACGCAGTATTTT.

This clone was detected a few times. The chain carries TRBV6-1 and TRBJ1-5, with D possibly matching TRBD1 (6 bases). This CDR3 comprises 17 residues. Trimming cost V 1 base and J 9 bases, with 22 bases left between them. Per germline, CDR1 MNHNS and CDR2 SASEGT. The CDR3: CASSEEWGQGQALPQHF. CDR3 DNA: TGTGCCAGCAGTGAAGAGTGGGGGCAGGGTCAAGCCCTGCCCCAGCATTTT.

This clone occurred a few times. V and J are TRBV5-4 and TRBJ2-1, with TRBD1 matching over 8 bases. Germline CDR1 SGHNT, CDR2 YYREEE (reference sequence). V shed 4 bases, J shed 13 bases, and the junction held 10 bases outside the gene matches. The CDR3 spans 13 residues. The CDR3 region has the DNA TGTGCCAGCAGCCCCGATACAGGGGGGCGTCAGTTCTTC. Amino acid sequence: CASSPDTGGRQFF.

This clone has more than one count but fewer than ten. The chain recombines TRBV29-1 with TRBJ2-5, with 14 bases identical to TRBD2. This CDR3 spans 16 amino acids. Germline V gives CDR1 SQVTM, CDR2 ANQGSEA. V gave up 5 bases and J gave up 2 bases; unmatched junction bases: 7. CDR3 sequence reads: CSVRGLAGGLQETQYF. CDR3 sequence (DNA): TGCAGCGTTCGAGGACTAGCGGGGGGTCTGCAAGAGACCCAGTACTTC.

The chain links TRBV6-1 to TRBJ2-7; no reliable D call. CDR1 MNHNS and CDR2 SASEGT come from the germline V gene. The CDR3 length is 11 residues. Trimming stripped 4 bases from V and 3 bases from J, with 4 bases between. CDR3 sequence reads: CASSADYEQYF. The CDR3 bases are TGTGCCAGCAGTGCGGACTACGAGCAGTACTTC.

This clone occurred a few times. The same CDR3 can be traced to other DNA sequences in this sample. This chain joins TRBV10-3 and TRBJ2-1; 9 bases agree with TRBD2. The V gene end was trimmed by 11 bases and the J gene end by 0 bases; junction bases not matched to a gene: 5. The CDR3 loop spans 14 amino acids. The germline V gene encodes CDR1 ENHRY and CDR2 SYGVKD. DNA for the CDR3: TGTGCCGCCTCTAGCGGGGTCTCCTACAATGAGCAGTTCTTC. Protein product: CAASSGVSYNEQFF.

This clone came up a few times. The chain is built from TRBV30 and TRBJ1-5; 9 bases agree with TRBD1. Germline trimming cut 3 bases from V and 7 bases from J; bases unmatched to any gene: 13. Germline values: CDR1 GTSNPN, CDR2 SVGIG (reference sequence). The CDR3 covers 16 residues. CDR3 in DNA: TGTGCCTGGAGGCCCACGGGACAGGGTGGGTGGCAGCCCCAGCATTTT. It specifies CAWRPTGQGGWQPQHF. Using reference TRBV30 and TRBJ1-5 for the parts outside the CDR3, the full variable domain is SQTIHQWPATLVQPVGSPLSLECTVEGTSNPNLYWYRQAAGRGLQLLFYSVGIGQISSEVPQNLSASRPQDRQFILSSKKLLLSDSGFYLCAWRPTGQGGWQPQHFGDGTRLSIL.

V gene TRBV5-1 combines with J gene TRBJ2-1, with 7 bases that match TRBD1. This CDR3 has 15 residues. Germline assignment: CDR1 SGHRS and CDR2 YFSETQ. Trimming cost V 6 bases and J 4 bases; bases outside gene matches: 10. The CDR3 spells CASNPDRVPYNEQFF. The CDR3 DNA is TGCGCCAGCAACCCCGACAGGGTACCTTACAATGAGCAGTTCTTC.

The chain recombines TRBV7-2 with TRBJ2-3, with 12 bases that match TRBD2. The CDR3 consists of 17 residues. With 2 bases clipped from V and 5 bases from J, the junction kept 8 bases outside the gene matches. Germline CDR1 SGHTA, CDR2 FQGNSA. In DNA form, the CDR3 reads TGTGCCAGCAGCTTAACTAGACTAGCGGGAGTTCGAGATACGCAGTATTTT. Protein sequence: CASSLTRLAGVRDTQYF. Based on the CDR3 plus reference TRBV7-2 and TRBJ2-3, the full variable domain is GAGVSQSPSNKVTEKGKDVELRCDPISGHTALYWYRQSLGQGLEFLIYFQGNSAPDKSGLPSDRFSAERTGGSVSTLTIQRTQQEDSAVYLCASSLTRLAGVRDTQYFGPGTRLTVL.

The chain joins TRBV2 to TRBJ1-2; the D is unclear. Germline V gene data show CDR1 as SNHLY and CDR2 as FYNNEI. V lost 6 bases to trimming and J lost 6 bases, with 14 bases between them. The CDR3 has 13 amino acids. As DNA, the CDR3 is TGTGCCAGCAGGGTTGACCTTGGAAATGGCTACACCTTC. Translating it yields CASRVDLGNGYTF.

The chain combines TRBV6-5 with TRBJ2-5; no clear D gene. Per germline, CDR1 MNHEY and CDR2 SVGAGI. The CDR3 is 13 residues long. Trimming shortened V by 2 bases and J by 0 bases, and 4 bases separated the two germline ends. The CDR3 region is CASSYVDQETQYF. The CDR3, as DNA: TGTGCCAGCAGTTACGTGGACCAAGAGACCCAGTACTTC.

As to this clone: The same CDR3 is also encoded by other DNA sequences in this sample. The CDR3: CASSVGQGTYEQYF. CDR3 bases: TGTGCCAGCAGCGTCGGACAGGGCACCTACGAGCAGTACTTC. J is TRBJ2-7 and V is TRBV9; 8 nucleotides line up with TRBD1. Unmatched junction bases numbered 3, after V lost 2 bases and J lost 2 bases. The germline gives CDR1 SGDLS, CDR2 YYNGEE. The CDR3 is 14 amino acids. The variable domain in full, completed from reference TRBV9 and TRBJ2-7, reads DSGVTQTPKHLITATGQRVTLRCSPRSGDLSVYWYQQSLDQGLQFLIQYYNGEERAKGNILERFSAQQFPDLHSELNLSSLELGDSALYFCASSVGQGTYEQYFGPGTRLTVT.

This chain connects TRBV28 to TRBJ2-5, with 7 nucleotides matching TRBD2. Per germline, CDR1 MDHEN and CDR2 SYDVKM. This CDR3 contains 15 residues. Trimming took 3 bases from V and 1 from J; bases not matched to a gene: 5. The CDR3 nucleotides are TGTGCCAGCAGTTTTGTCGGACTAGTCCAAGAGACCCAGTACTTC. Amino acids: CASSFVGLVQETQYF.

V usage is TRBV7-9 and J usage is TRBJ1-5; possibly TRBD1 for D (5 bases). The germline V gene has CDR1 SEHNR and CDR2 FQNEAQ (reference sequence). There are 16 residues in the CDR3. V was clipped by 1 base and J by 5 bases, with 15 bases between them. CDR3 sequence reads: CASSLDAGVLYQPQHF. The CDR3 DNA reads as TGTGCCAGCAGCTTAGATGCGGGGGTCTTGTATCAGCCCCAGCATTTT.

V is TRBV29-1 and J is TRBJ1-2, with a possible D match to TRBD1 (6 bases). This CDR3 has 15 amino acids. Germline assignment: CDR1 SQVTM and CDR2 ANQGSEA. Between the trimmed V and J ends, which lost 4 bases and 2 bases, there was a span of 17 bases. CDR3 loop: CSVVRQASSNYGYTF. The CDR3 coding sequence is TGCAGCGTTGTCCGACAGGCAAGCTCCAACTATGGCTACACCTTC. Supplemented by reference TRBV29-1 and TRBJ1-2, the full variable domain reads SAVISQKPSRDICQRGTSLTIQCQVDSQVTMMFWYRQQPGQSLTLIATANQGSEATYESGFVIDKFPISRPNLTFSTLTVSNMSPEDSSIYLCSVVRQASSNYGYTFGSGTRLTVV.

This clone occurred a few times. The germline gene is not matched at one end of the junction; a read error may be the cause. The V call is TRBV6-5, the J call TRBJ2-1, with 9 bases identical to TRBD1. The CDR3 is made up of 12 amino acids. Germline-derived CDR1 and CDR2 are MNHEY and SVGAGI. The CDR3 region is CASSYSGQGMIF. In DNA, the CDR3 is TGTGCCAGCAGTTACTCGGGACAGGGAATGATCTTC.

The V and J genes are TRBV5-4 and TRBJ1-6; perhaps TRBD1 as D (6 bases). The CDR3 is made up of 16 amino acids. The V end lost 0 bases, the J end lost 5 bases, and 12 bases lay between the germline ends. Germline V CDR1 and CDR2: SGHNT, YYREEE (reference sequence). The CDR3 DNA reads as TGTGCCAGCAGCTTGGCCGGTGGACAGAATAATTCACCCCTCCACTTT. Translating gives CASSLAGGQNNSPLHF.

The genes are TRBV4-1 and TRBJ2-6; 7 nucleotides line up with TRBD1. The trim removed 3 bases at V and 0 bases at J, leaving 5 bases unmatched. The CDR3 length is 17 residues. Germline-derived CDR1 and CDR2 are MGHRA and YSYEKL. DNA of the CDR3: TGCGCCAGCAGCCAGGGGACAGCCCGCTCTGGGGCCAACGTCCTGACTTTC. It specifies CASSQGTARSGANVLTF.

V is TRBV30 and J is TRBJ1-4, with D tentatively TRBD1 (6 bases). Germline assignment: CDR1 GTSNPN and CDR2 SVGIG (reference sequence). Trimming removed 0 bases from V and 8 bases from J, with 16 bases in between. This CDR3 comprises 15 residues. CDR3 sequence reads: CAWSVLGHPYEKLFF. The CDR3 DNA sequence: TGTGCCTGGAGTGTACTGGGACATCCGTACGAAAAACTGTTTTTT.

This rearrangement joins TRBV5-1 to TRBJ2-3; 7 bases align to TRBD2. The germline CDR1 and CDR2 sequences are SGHRS and YFSETQ. The CDR3 covers 16 residues. J was trimmed by 3 bases and V by 4 bases; bases with no gene match: 11. CDR3 amino acids: CASSPLAGVRTDTQYF. DNA of the CDR3: TGCGCCAGCAGCCCGCTCGCGGGAGTGAGGACAGATACGCAGTATTTT.

The sample holds a few counts of this clone. The genes are TRBV6-5 and TRBJ1-2; D call uncertain. The CDR3 totals 13 residues. V dropped 6 bases and J dropped 0 bases, with 8 bases sitting between them. Germline CDR1 is MNHEY and CDR2 is SVGAGI. CDR3 residues: CASRQPANYGYTF. In DNA, the CDR3 is TGTGCCAGCAGACAGCCGGCTAACTATGGCTACACCTTC.

This clone was observed a few times. The V and J genes are TRBV30 and TRBJ2-3; 7 bases align to TRBD2. Germline V gene lookup returns CDR1 GTSNPN and CDR2 SVGIG (reference sequence). There are 14 residues in the CDR3. V trimming: 3 bases; J trimming: 2 bases; junction bases outside the gene matches: 5. The CDR3 reads CAWRLASFTDTQYF. The CDR3 region has the DNA TGTGCCTGGAGACTAGCGAGCTTCACAGATACGCAGTATTTT.

This clone was detected only a few times. The chain is built from TRBV28 and TRBJ2-7; D not certain. Trimming removed 3 bases from V and 4 bases from J, with 7 bases in between. This CDR3 is built from 12 residues. Germline values: CDR1 MDHEN, CDR2 SYDVKM. CDR3 bases: TGTGCCAGCAGTTTCGCTCCTTACGAGCAGTACTTC. Its protein is CASSFAPYEQYF.

Here the CDR3 DNA reads TGCAGCCCCCCCGCTGAAGCTTTCTTT. Protein: CSPPAEAFF. The gene calls are TRBV29-1 and TRBJ1-1; D is unresolved. With 8 bases removed from V and 6 bases from J, the gap between germline ends came to 7 bases. Germline values: CDR1 SQVTM, CDR2 ANQGSEA. The CDR3 consists of 9 residues.

This chain links TRBV7-2 with TRBJ2-7, with D unclear. The CDR3 is 15 residues long. V was cut by 5 bases and J by 2 bases, with 16 bases left in between. Per the germline V gene, CDR1 is SGHTA and CDR2 is FQGNSA. The DNA of the CDR3 is TGTGCCAGCAGCCTCAGTGGTTTATCCACCTACGAGCAGTACTTC. Translated, it gives CASSLSGLSTYEQYF.

V is TRBV5-1 and J is TRBJ2-2, with a weak D call TRBD1 (6 bases). V was shortened by 7 bases and J by 3 bases, with 16 bases between the two germline ends. There are 15 residues in the CDR3. The germline gives CDR1 SGHRS, CDR2 YFSETQ. The CDR3 sequence: CASSEGVSYTGELFF. CDR3 in DNA: TGCGCCAGCTCCGAGGGGGTGTCGTACACCGGGGAGCTGTTTTTT.